These 5 T cell receptor beta chains originate from one sample sequenced in a study of blood T cells in healthy people across ages. Using a J-beta primer mix together with a sample-barcoded 5' primer, a second PCR was run for about 6 to 11 cycles. TCRdb re-called the 5' RACE reads with MiXCR, one entry per CDR3 protein. The profile covers roughly 1,800,000 distinct CDR3 sequences, with just under 50% appearing a single time and over 2% taken by the ten largest. Sequencing used blood. The receptors were sampled from a woman aged 35 to 49 in good health.

This clonotype has a handful of counts. The chain links TRBV3-1 to TRBJ1-5; the D is unclear. The CDR3 spans 16 residues. Germline V gene data show CDR1 as LGHDT and CDR2 as YNNKEL (reference sequence). The V and J ends lost 1 base and 0 bases respectively, with 10 bases between them. The CDR3 sequence is CASSQGTAYSNQPQHF. The CDR3 region has the DNA TGTGCCAGCAGCCAAGGGACCGCATATAGCAATCAGCCCCAGCATTTT.

This clonotype was observed a handful of times. This chain joins TRBV6-5 and TRBJ1-5; TRBD1 might be the D (5 bases). This CDR3 region has 15 residues. Germline values: CDR1 MNHEY, CDR2 SVGAGI. The V and J ends lost 6 bases and 5 bases respectively, with 17 bases between them. The CDR3 DNA is TGTGCCAGCAGAAAAGGACGGGGCCCATATCAGCCCCAGCATTTT. Translated, it gives CASRKGRGPYQPQHF.

The chain recombines TRBV19 with TRBJ2-7; TRBD1 aligns across 10 bases. The CDR3 runs to 17 residues. Germline values: CDR1 LNHDA, CDR2 SQIVND (reference sequence). Trimming cost V 3 bases and J 2 bases; bases outside gene matches: 10. The CDR3 region has the DNA TGTGCCAGTAGTATGCTATGCCGGGACAGGGGTACCTACGAGCAGTACTTC. This sequence encodes CASSMLCRDRGTYEQYF.

J is TRBJ2-1 and V is TRBV20-1; TRBD1 matches 8 bases. Germline V gives CDR1 DFQATT, CDR2 SNEGSKA (reference sequence). The CDR3 totals 12 residues. V trimming: 5 bases; J trimming: 7 bases; junction bases outside the gene matches: 4. CDR3 DNA: TGCAGTGCTTGGGACAGGCCTAATGAGCAGTTCTTC. Protein product: CSAWDRPNEQFF.

The CDR3 reads CASSERLAGTDTQYF. CDR3 DNA: TGTGCCAGCAGTGAGCGGCTAGCGGGCACAGATACGCAGTATTTT. The chain employs TRBV2 and TRBJ2-3; 7 nucleotides match TRBD2. With 3 bases clipped from V and 1 base from J, the junction kept 4 bases outside the gene matches. This CDR3 spans 15 amino acids. Per germline, CDR1 SNHLY and CDR2 FYNNEI.